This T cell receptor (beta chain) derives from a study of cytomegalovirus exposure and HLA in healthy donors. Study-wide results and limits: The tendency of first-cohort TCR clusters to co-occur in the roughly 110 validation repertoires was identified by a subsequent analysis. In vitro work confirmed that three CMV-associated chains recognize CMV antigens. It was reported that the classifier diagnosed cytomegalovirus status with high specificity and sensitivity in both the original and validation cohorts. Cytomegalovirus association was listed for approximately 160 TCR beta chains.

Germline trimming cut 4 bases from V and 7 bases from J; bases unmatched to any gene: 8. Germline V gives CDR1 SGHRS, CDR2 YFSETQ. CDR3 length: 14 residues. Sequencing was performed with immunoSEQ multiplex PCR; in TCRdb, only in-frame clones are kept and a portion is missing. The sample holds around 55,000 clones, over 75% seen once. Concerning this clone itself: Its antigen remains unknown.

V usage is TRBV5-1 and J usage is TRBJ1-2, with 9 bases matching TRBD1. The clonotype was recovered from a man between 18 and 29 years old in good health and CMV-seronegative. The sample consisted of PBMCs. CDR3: CASSAGQGIGGYTF. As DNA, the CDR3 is TGCGCCAGCAGCGCCGGACAGGGGATCGGTGGCTACACCTTC.